A selection of T cell receptor beta chains follows, all from one sample in a study of cytomegalovirus exposure and HLA in healthy donors. Sequencing was performed with immunoSEQ multiplex PCR; in TCRdb, only in-frame clones are kept and a portion is missing. The table lists under 150,000 clones, approximately 80% of them singletons. The sequencing input was PBMCs. These receptors were obtained from a woman between 35 and 50 years old in good health and CMV-seronegative. Both conserved end residues are part of each CDR3. The order of the fields is V gene, clone size, J gene, D gene, CDR3 DNA, CDR3 protein. The D gene is left open where the match is weak. Expanded clones get a size class; other rows say once, few or many, or leave the size out.

TRBV28	.	TRBJ1-1	TRBD1	TGTGCCAGCAGCCTGGACAGGGGGCAGACTGAAGCTTTCTTT	CASSLDRGQTEAFF
TRBV11-2	.	TRBJ2-1	.	TGTGCCAGCAGCCGGGGATTATCCTACAATGAGCAGTTCTTC	CASSRGLSYNEQFF
TRBV30	.	TRBJ2-2	.	TGTGCCTGGAGTGTATTGGGCGCGAACACCGGGGAGCTGTTTTTT	CAWSVLGANTGELFF
TRBV28	.	TRBJ2-5	TRBD1	TGTGCCAGCAGGGACAGGGTGACAGAGACCCAGTACTTC	CASRDRVTETQYF
TRBV5-6	.	TRBJ2-5	TRBD2	TGTGCCAGCAGCTTGGCCGGGGGGGCAGAGACCCAGTACTTC	CASSLAGGAETQYF
TRBV5-6	few	TRBJ2-1	TRBD2	TGTGCCAGCAGCTTGATCGGCGGGAGCTCCTACAATGAGCAGTTCTTC	CASSLIGGSSYNEQFF
TRBV6-1	.	TRBJ1-2	TRBD1	TGTGCCAGCCTGAACAGGGGTTGGGATGGCTACACCTTC	CASLNRGWDGYTF
TRBV4-2	.	TRBJ2-3	TRBD2	TGTGCCAGCGACGGGGGGGCCTTAGATACGCAGTATTTT	CASDGGALDTQYF
TRBV27	.	TRBJ1-5	.	TGTGCCAGCAGTTTCTATAGCAATCAGCCCCAGCATTTT	CASSFYSNQPQHF
TRBV9	.	TRBJ2-2	TRBD2	TGTGCCAGCAGCGTTGCAACTAGCGGGGGGGCCAGGGAGCTGTTTTTT	CASSVATSGGARELFF
TRBV7-2	few	TRBJ1-3	.	TGTGCCAGCAGCTTAGGGGGGGGCAGGAACACCATATATTTT	CASSLGGGRNTIYF
TRBV2	.	TRBJ2-2	.	TGTGCCAGCAGTGAACACAGGGCCGAGGGGAACACCGGGGAGCTGTTTTTT	CASSEHRAEGNTGELFF
TRBV29-1	.	TRBJ2-3	.	TGCAGCGTTGAGCGGGGAACGCAGTATTTT	CSVERGTQYF
TRBV5-1	.	TRBJ2-3	TRBD2	TGCGCCAGCAGAGTAGCGGGGGGGGGCACAGATACGCAGTATTTT	CASRVAGGGTDTQYF
TRBV7-2	.	TRBJ2-1	.	TGTGCCAGCAGCCTCACTATCGAGCCCCTTGCTGAGCAGTTCTTC	CASSLTIEPLAEQFF
TRBV18	.	TRBJ1-1	.	TGTGCCAGCTCAGAGGGAAGGGCTGAAGCTTTCTTT	CASSEGRAEAFF
TRBV5-1	.	TRBJ2-3	.	TGCGCCAGCAGCCTCCTAGACGGGCGGGTAGATACGCAGTATTTT	CASSLLDGRVDTQYF
TRBV11-3	.	TRBJ2-5	.	TGTGCCAGCCAGGGGAAGGAAGGGCAGACCCAGTACTTC	CASQGKEGQTQYF
TRBV30	.	TRBJ2-2	TRBD1	TGTGCCTGGAGTGACCGACAGGGGTTCACCGGGGAGCTGTTTTTT	CAWSDRQGFTGELFF
TRBV5-6	.	TRBJ1-2	.	TGTGCCAGCAGCTCCTTACAGGTTGTGAGCGGCTACACCTTC	CASSSLQVVSGYTF
TRBV30	.	TRBJ2-7	.	TGTGCCATAGTGGGGGACTTCTCCTACGAGCAGTACTTC	CAIVGDFSYEQYF
TRBV10-1	.	TRBJ2-7	TRBD1	TGCGCCAGCAGTAGGGACAGGACCTCCTACGAGCAGTACTTC	CASSRDRTSYEQYF
TRBV28	.	TRBJ1-6	.	TGTGCCAGCAGTCCGGGGGTGGGGTCACCCCTCCACTTT	CASSPGVGSPLHF
TRBV30	few	TRBJ1-5	.	TGTGCCTGGAGTCCAGGGCGCAATCAGCCCCAGCATTTT	CAWSPGRNQPQHF
TRBV10-3	.	TRBJ1-1	TRBD1	TGTGCCATCAGTGACACAGGGGCACGGGACACTGAAGCTTTCTTT	CAISDTGARDTEAFF
TRBV2	.	TRBJ1-2	TRBD1	TGTGCCAGCAGAGGGACAGGGAGTTGGTATGGCTACACCTTC	CASRGTGSWYGYTF
TRBV10-3	.	TRBJ2-7	TRBD2	TGTGCCATCAAGCCCCAGGGAGGGGACGAGCAGTACTTC	CAIKPQGGDEQYF
TRBV28	.	TRBJ2-1	TRBD2	TGTGCCAGCAGCCAAAGCGGGAGCCCAGTTTACAATGAGCAGTTCTTC	CASSQSGSPVYNEQFF
TRBV2	.	TRBJ2-4	.	TGTGCCAGCAGTACTTCACCCAGGACCCATCGGACTGGAAACATTCAGTACTTC	CASSTSPRTHRTGNIQYF
TRBV2	.	TRBJ1-3	.	TGTGCCAGCAGTGGGAGGGACCCCCAGGCAGGCACCATATATTTT	CASSGRDPQAGTIYF
TRBV9	.	TRBJ1-2	TRBD1	TGTGCCAGCAGCGCCCCAATGGGACAGGGGGCAACCTATGGCTACACCTTC	CASSAPMGQGATYGYTF
TRBV7-9	.	TRBJ1-6	.	TGTGCCAGCAGCTCGTACGGGGGGGTTCTTGATTCACCCCTCCACTTT	CASSSYGGVLDSPLHF
TRBV7-9	.	TRBJ2-3	TRBD1	TGTGCCAGCAGCTTCCGGGACAGGGCGACAGATACGCAGTATTTT	CASSFRDRATDTQYF
TRBV7-3	.	TRBJ2-2	TRBD2	TGTGCCAGCAGCCCCCTAGCGGGGAAGAACACCGGGGAGCTGTTTTTT	CASSPLAGKNTGELFF
TRBV2	.	TRBJ2-5	.	TGTGCCAGCCTATGGGGGCGGGAGAGAGAGGAGACCCAGTACTTC	CASLWGREREETQYF
TRBV19	few	TRBJ1-5	.	TGTGCCAGTAGTACCACAGGGAATAGCAATCAGCCCCAGCATTTT	CASSTTGNSNQPQHF
TRBV5-1	.	TRBJ2-5	TRBD1	TGCGCCAGCACCCCCCAGGGGGCAAAAGAGACCCAGTACTTC	CASTPQGAKETQYF
TRBV6-4	.	TRBJ1-5	TRBD1	TGTGCCAGCAGTGACTTTCAGGGACAGGGAGTTATGGATAGCAATCAGCCCCAGCATTTT	CASSDFQGQGVMDSNQPQHF
TRBV6-5	.	TRBJ2-1	.	TGTGCCAGCAGTCAACAGGGTCGAACCTACAATGAGCAGTTCTTC	CASSQQGRTYNEQFF
TRBV19	.	TRBJ1-2	.	TGTGCCAGTAGCCCCACGTGGGTTGAGGGAGGCTACACCTTC	CASSPTWVEGGYTF
TRBV29-1	.	TRBJ1-6	.	TGCAGCGTACGGTGGGACACCGATTCACCCCTCCACTTT	CSVRWDTDSPLHF
TRBV13	.	TRBJ2-3	.	TGTGCCAGCACCTCTCCGTCGGGAGATACGCAGTATTTT	CASTSPSGDTQYF
TRBV9	.	TRBJ2-1	.	TGTGCCAGCAGCGTAGTGGGTGGCGGTCGTAATGAGCAGTTCTTC	CASSVVGGGRNEQFF
TRBV7-9	few	TRBJ1-4	TRBD1	TGTGCCAGCAGCGAGGGACAGGGCGATGAAAAACTGTTTTTT	CASSEGQGDEKLFF
TRBV10-3	.	TRBJ1-5	.	TGTGCCATCAGTGAGTTCAGGGTGGGCAATCAGCCCCAGCATTTT	CAISEFRVGNQPQHF
TRBV27	.	TRBJ2-5	TRBD2	TGTGCCAGCAGTTCGGGACTAGCGGATCCCCCGTTCCAAGAGACCCAGTACTTC	CASSSGLADPPFQETQYF
TRBV10-3	.	TRBJ2-5	TRBD2	TGTGCCATCAGTGATAGGCTAGCGGGAGGACCCGACCAAGAGACCCAGTACTTC	CAISDRLAGGPDQETQYF
TRBV19	.	TRBJ2-1	TRBD2	TGTGCCAGCGTAGCGGGAGAGGTTCCCAATGAGCAGTTCTTC	CASVAGEVPNEQFF
TRBV6-1	.	TRBJ1-2	TRBD1	TGTGCCAGCAGTCGATCCGGGACAGGTTGGGGAACCACCTTC	CASSRSGTGWGTTF
TRBV9	.	TRBJ2-7	TRBD2	TGTGCCAGCAGCGTAGGGGGACTAGCGGGAGTGAGCTACGAGCAGTACTTC	CASSVGGLAGVSYEQYF
TRBV9	once	TRBJ2-3	TRBD2	TGTGCCAGCAGCCCAGGGAGCGGGGGGGCGGGAGATACGCAGTATTTT	CASSPGSGGAGDTQYF